This entry lists 6 T cell receptor beta chains sequenced from one sample in a study of technical replicates of blood from a few donors. Sequencing used immunoSEQ multiplex PCR; TCRdb keeps in-frame clones, though not all of them. The table has 14,000 or so clones, 80% to 85% seen once. Sequencing was done on a sample of PBMCs. These TCRs come from a human donor in good health.

The rearrangement joins TRBV5-1 to TRBJ2-5; 12 positions agree with TRBD2. Trimming cost V 3 bases and J 4 bases; bases outside gene matches: 10. The V gene's germline CDR1 is SGHRS and CDR2 YFSETQ. The CDR3 is 17 amino acids. The CDR3 reads CASSSGRTSGNGETQYF. The CDR3 DNA reads as TGCGCCAGCAGCTCCGGACGGACTAGCGGGAATGGAGAGACCCAGTACTTC.

This chain connects TRBV25-1 to TRBJ2-2, with D perhaps TRBD1 (5 bases). The V end lost 2 bases, the J end lost 5 bases, and 18 bases lay between the germline ends. This CDR3 has 17 amino acids. CDR1 and CDR2 (germline): MGHDK, SYGVNS. The CDR3 coding sequence is TGTGCCAGCAGTGAACCAACAGGTCGGGCCCGAACCGGGGAGCTGTTTTTT. Its translation: CASSEPTGRARTGELFF.

The chain links TRBV11-2 to TRBJ2-1; D might be TRBD2 (6 bases). Germline V gives CDR1 SGHAT, CDR2 FQNNGV. This CDR3 has 16 amino acids. Deletions cut 0 bases from V and 5 bases from J, with 14 bases between. Here the CDR3 DNA reads TGTGCCAGCAGCTTAGAACTCGACGGGGGAGACAATGAGCAGTTCTTC. It codes for CASSLELDGGDNEQFF.

V is TRBV7-2 and J is TRBJ2-1, with 9 bases aligning to TRBD2. V gave up 6 bases and J gave up 4 bases; unmatched junction bases: 7. The CDR3 length is 15 residues. Germline V CDR1 and CDR2: SGHTA, FQGNSA. CDR3 nucleotide sequence: TGTGCCAGCAGTGGGTTAGCGGGAGAATACAATGAGCAGTTCTTC. It translates to CASSGLAGEYNEQFF.

This chain connects TRBV5-1 to TRBJ2-2; the match to TRBD2 covers 7 bases. Germline values: CDR1 SGHRS, CDR2 YFSETQ. Trimming at V came to 6 bases and at J to 5 bases, leaving 10 bases not matched to a gene. CDR3 length: 15 amino acids. CDR3 loop: CASKDPLGGTGELFF. The CDR3 DNA reads TGCGCCAGCAAAGACCCGCTGGGGGGGACCGGGGAGCTGTTTTTT.

This clone was counted a few times. The chain recombines TRBV21-1 with TRBJ1-5; the table's D call of TRBD1 was not tested on the DNA. TRBV21-1 is marked as a pseudogene. The CDR3 spans 22 residues. CDR3 sequence: CASSKIGRTGDREGDSNQPQHF. For the CDR3, the DNA is TGTGCCAGCAGCAAAATCGGCCGAACCGGGGACAGGGAAGGAGATAGCAATCAGCCCCAGCATTTT.